The 3 T cell receptor beta chains below were found in one sample sequenced in a study of cytomegalovirus exposure and HLA in healthy donors (dated by TCRdb to between 2016 and 2019). Libraries came from the immunoSEQ multiplex PCR assay. For the multiplex PCR, a mixture combining 60 forward primers for TCR Vbeta segments and 13 reverse primers for TCR Jbeta segments was used. Held by TCRdb, this immuneACCESS table contains in-frame sequences only and omits some clones. Under half of the omission traces to an unresolved V gene where checked; the cause of the rest is unknown. Counted in this sample were about 100,000 clones; around a tenth of them appeared once. The ten largest clones represent about 5% of the sample. Material: PBMCs. The origin of the receptors is a man aged 35-49 years in good health and CMV-seropositive.

This clone has more than one count but fewer than ten. The chain recombines TRBV5-6 with TRBJ2-1; TRBD2 is a possible D gene (6 bases). The germline V and J ends were trimmed by 4 bases and 4 bases, with 21 bases remaining between them. The CDR3 is 17 amino acids. CDR1 and CDR2 (germline): SGHDT, YYEEEE. The CDR3 here is CASSRPLSGTQYNEQFF. The DNA of the CDR3 is TGTGCCAGCAGCCGTCCTCTTAGCGGAACGCAATACAATGAGCAGTTCTTC.

This clone was recorded a few times. The rearrangement joins TRBV15 to TRBJ2-7, with 7 bases aligning to TRBD2. With V trimmed by 6 bases and J by 7 bases, 9 bases remained unmatched. The CDR3 has 13 residues. Germline V CDR1 and CDR2: LNHNV, YYDKDF (reference sequence). The chain's CDR3 is CATRASGLLEQYF. Written as DNA, the CDR3 is TGTGCCACCAGAGCTAGCGGCCTTTTGGAGCAGTACTTC. Using reference TRBV15 and TRBJ2-7 for the parts outside the CDR3, the full variable domain is DAMVIQNPRYQVTQFGKPVTLSCSQTLNHNVMYWYQQKSSQAPKLLFHYYDKDFNNEADTPDNFQSRRPNTSFCFLDIRSPGLGDTAMYLCATRASGLLEQYFGPGTRLTVT.

This clone has a handful of counts. The gene calls are TRBV5-1 and TRBJ2-5, with 7 nucleotides matching TRBD1. Trimming took 0 bases from V and 2 from J; bases not matched to a gene: 7. This CDR3 region has 16 residues. The V gene's germline CDR1 is SGHRS and CDR2 YFSETQ. This CDR3 reads CASSLEIGGQQETQYF. CDR3 DNA sequence: TGCGCCAGCAGCTTGGAGATTGGGGGACAGCAAGAGACCCAGTACTTC.